These 14 T cell receptor beta chains originate from one sample sequenced in a study of T cell clonotyping in hematopoietic cell transplantation. The method was immunoSEQ multiplex PCR; TCRdb's version includes in-frame clones alone and lacks a portion of them. The sample has some 13,000 clones; less than 70% are singletons. Material for sequencing was PBMCs. The origin of the receptors is a human donor who either received an allogeneic hematopoietic cell transplant for a myeloid malignancy or was a related donor (not recorded which). Some clones in this sample may be carry-over from other donors' samples.

The chain uses TRBV7-2 and TRBJ2-7, with D tentatively TRBD2 (5 bases). The germline V gene encodes CDR1 SGHTA and CDR2 FQGNSA. CDR3 length: 15 amino acids. V lost 1 base to trimming and J lost 1 base, with 11 bases between them. CDR3 in DNA: TGTGCCAGCAGCTTAGACCCTACGGGGTCCTACGAGCAGTACTTC. It translates to CASSLDPTGSYEQYF.

The V gene is TRBV2, the J gene TRBJ2-1; 10 bases are a match to TRBD2. Germline lookup yields CDR1 SNHLY and CDR2 FYNNEI. The CDR3 is 15 residues long. With V trimmed by 8 bases and J by 2 bases, 6 bases remained unmatched. CDR3 loop: CASGGLAGAYNEQFF. In nucleotides, the CDR3 is TGTGCCAGCGGAGGCCTAGCGGGAGCCTACAATGAGCAGTTCTTC.

By sample fraction, this clone is medium-sized. The V and J genes are TRBV28 and TRBJ2-7, with 7 bases aligning to TRBD1. Losses at the gene ends were 11 bases for V and 4 bases for J; bases not matched to a gene: 11. Per the germline V gene, CDR1 is MDHEN and CDR2 is SYDVKM. The CDR3 runs 13 residues. CDR3 sequence: CAASGTDPYEQYF. The CDR3 nucleotides read TGTGCCGCTTCCGGGACAGACCCTTACGAGCAGTACTTC.

The chain has TRBV6-5 and TRBJ2-7; 7 nucleotides align to TRBD2. V dropped 5 bases and J dropped 6; count of bases not matched to a gene: 7. CDR1 and CDR2 from the germline V gene are MNHEY and SVGAGI. The CDR3 extends over 13 amino acids. CDR3 DNA sequence: TGTGCCAGCAGTCCCCGGGGAGGGGTCGAGCAGTACTTC. Translating it yields CASSPRGGVEQYF.

This clone was detected a few times. This sequence joins TRBV18 and TRBJ2-4; D is unresolved. Germline V gene data show CDR1 as KGHSH and CDR2 as LQKENI. The CDR3 has 16 residues. The V end lost 3 bases, the J end lost 0 bases, and 12 bases lay between the germline ends. The CDR3 here is CASSPSRGSAKNIQYF. The CDR3 DNA follows: TGTGCCAGCTCACCCTCCCGCGGTTCAGCCAAAAACATTCAGTACTTC.

The rearrangement uses TRBV25-1 and TRBJ2-4, with TRBD2 as a possible D gene (6 bases). CDR3 length: 14 amino acids. Germline V gives CDR1 MGHDK, CDR2 SYGVNS. The germline V and J ends were trimmed by 4 bases and 9 bases, with 16 bases remaining between them. The DNA for the CDR3 is TGTGCCAGCAGTGGGGTTCCAGTCGGGGGCATTCAGTACTTC. Translated, it gives CASSGVPVGGIQYF.

The rearrangement links TRBV29-1 to TRBJ2-7; possible D gene TRBD1, 5 bases. The V end lost 2 bases, the J end lost 2 bases, and 13 bases lay between the germline ends. Germline CDR1 is SQVTM and CDR2 is ANQGSEA. The CDR3 extends over 14 amino acids. The CDR3: CSVELAKGTYEQYF. The CDR3, as DNA: TGCAGCGTTGAACTGGCTAAGGGGACCTACGAGCAGTACTTC.

This clone was seen just once. V and J are TRBV13 and TRBJ1-5; D remains unclear. The germline CDR1 and CDR2 sequences are PRHDT and FYEKMQ (reference sequence). The CDR3 is 14 amino acids. V shed 0 bases and J shed 2 bases, with 5 bases lying between them. Written as DNA, the CDR3 is TGTGCCAGCAGCTTAGGCCTTGGCAATCAGCCCCAGCATTTT. It yields the protein CASSLGLGNQPQHF.

This clone turned up a few times. The chain links TRBV6-5 to TRBJ2-1, with no clear D. Trimming pared 0 bases from V and 13 bases from J, leaving 19 bases between. Germline V CDR1 and CDR2: MNHEY, SVGAGI. The CDR3 contains 15 residues. Written as DNA, the CDR3 is TGTGCCAGCAGTTACTCGATGCAGAACCAACCCCAACAGTTCTTC. It specifies CASSYSMQNQPQQFF.

This clone was seen only a few times. The chain combines TRBV6-5 with TRBJ2-7, with D tentatively TRBD1 (6 bases). Germline assignment: CDR1 MNHEY and CDR2 SVGAGI. This CDR3 is built from 13 residues. Deletions cut 6 bases from V and 4 bases from J, with 13 bases between. The CDR3 region is CASSRGQMYEQYF. Written as DNA, the CDR3 is TGTGCCAGCAGCCGCGGACAGATGTACGAGCAGTACTTC.

A few counts support this clone. J is TRBJ1-5 and V is TRBV14; maybe TRBD1 (5 bases). This CDR3 comprises 14 residues. The germline V gene encodes CDR1 SGHDN and CDR2 FVKESK. The V and J ends lost 6 bases and 5 bases respectively, with 14 bases between them. As DNA, the CDR3 is TGTGCCAGCAGTCTAGCAGGGACGGATCAGCCCCAGCATTTT. Its protein product is CASSLAGTDQPQHF.

CDR3 loop: CASSQDSGGFQETQYF. For the CDR3, the DNA is TGTGCCAGCAGCCAAGATAGCGGGGGGTTCCAAGAGACCCAGTACTTC. J is TRBJ2-5 and V is TRBV4-2; 10 positions match TRBD2. This CDR3 comprises 16 residues. Germline V lookup: CDR1 LGHNA, CDR2 YNFKEQ. V shed 0 bases, J shed 1 base, and the junction held 2 bases outside the gene matches.

The chain carries TRBV25-1 and TRBJ1-1, with 10 nucleotides matching TRBD1. The CDR3 runs to 16 residues. Germline CDR1 is MGHDK and CDR2 is SYGVNS. J lost 10 bases, V lost 3 bases, and 14 bases had no gene match. This CDR3 reads CASSDRYPGQGRSAFF. Written as DNA, the CDR3 is TGTGCCAGCAGTGACCGGTACCCGGGACAGGGGAGGTCAGCTTTCTTT.

The rearrangement joins TRBV5-1 to TRBJ1-2, with D hard to call. Germline V CDR1 and CDR2: SGHRS, YFSETQ. CDR3 length: 12 amino acids. V shed 4 bases and J shed 6 bases, with 10 bases lying between them. The chain's CDR3 is CASSIGKDGYTF. CDR3 in DNA: TGCGCCAGCAGCATCGGGAAGGATGGCTACACCTTC.